Presented here are 17 T cell receptor beta chains from one specimen sequenced in a study of technical replicates of blood from a few donors. Only in-frame clones appear in the TCRdb table, and some are missing; sequencing was by immunoSEQ multiplex PCR. The sample records under 95,000 clones, approximately 94% being singletons. Input material: T cells isolated from PBMCs. Every receptor here comes from a human donor in good health.

CDR3 protein: CASSYATGGTDTQYF. CDR3 nucleotide sequence: TGTGCCAGCAGTTACGCCACGGGGGGCACAGATACGCAGTATTTT. This chain links TRBV6-5 with TRBJ2-3; TRBD2 is a possible D gene (6 bases). V dropped 2 bases and J dropped 1 base, with 10 bases sitting between them. The CDR3 is 15 amino acids. Looked up from germline, CDR1 is MNHEY and CDR2 is SVGAGI.

This rearrangement joins TRBV7-3 to TRBJ1-2; 9 positions agree with TRBD1. With V trimmed by 5 bases and J by 4 bases, 2 bases remained unmatched. This CDR3 region has 13 residues. Germline CDR1 reads SGHTA; CDR2 reads FQGTGA. CDR3: CASSQDRGYGYTF. As DNA, the CDR3 is TGTGCCAGCAGCCAGGACAGGGGCTATGGCTACACCTTC.

This chain joins TRBV4-1 and TRBJ1-1; D ambiguous. CDR3 length equals 14 residues. CDR1 is MGHRA, CDR2 YSYEKL, per germline. Between the trimmed V and J ends, which lost 6 bases and 0 bases, there was a span of 11 bases. The DNA for the CDR3 is TGCGCCAGCAGTAGCCAAAGGATGAACACTGAAGCTTTCTTT. This gives the protein CASSSQRMNTEAFF.

The chain carries TRBV25-1 and TRBJ2-5; D perhaps matches TRBD2 (7 bases). The CDR3 has 14 amino acids. CDR1 is MGHDK, CDR2 SYGVNS, per germline. Between the trimmed V and J ends, which lost 5 bases and 5 bases, there was a span of 15 bases. This chain's CDR3 is CASSSLGRGETQYF. The CDR3 DNA reads as TGTGCCAGCAGTTCCCTAGGGAGGGGGGAGACCCAGTACTTC.

The chain is built from TRBV6-1 and TRBJ1-1; tentatively, D is TRBD1 (5 bases). The germline V and J ends were trimmed by 4 bases and 4 bases, with 10 bases remaining between them. This CDR3 contains 13 residues. Per the germline V gene, CDR1 is MNHNS and CDR2 is SASEGT. This CDR3 reads CASSAFDSTEAFF. CDR3 bases: TGTGCCAGCAGTGCGTTTGACAGCACTGAAGCTTTCTTT.

The chain combines TRBV10-3 with TRBJ2-2; a weak D match, TRBD2 (6 bases). Germline assignment: CDR1 ENHRY and CDR2 SYGVKD. The CDR3 loop spans 14 amino acids. The ends were cut back, 4 bases at V and 5 bases at J, with 11 bases in the middle. This CDR3 reads CAISGSGGTGELFF. Here the CDR3 DNA reads TGTGCCATCAGTGGTAGCGGAGGGACCGGGGAGCTGTTTTTT.

The V and J genes are TRBV4-2 and TRBJ1-2, with unresolved D. Germline V gene sequence: CDR1 LGHNA, CDR2 YNFKEQ. The CDR3 covers 13 residues. V was shortened by 4 bases and J by 2 bases, with 8 bases between the two germline ends. The CDR3: CASSRPENYGYTF. CDR3 in DNA: TGTGCCAGCAGCCGCCCAGAAAACTATGGCTACACCTTC.

The gene calls are TRBV19 and TRBJ1-2; D is unresolved. The CDR3 is made up of 10 amino acids. Looked up from germline, CDR1 is LNHDA and CDR2 is SQIVND (reference sequence). Trimming pared 10 bases from V and 5 bases from J, leaving 8 bases between. CDR3 amino acids: CATGGYGYTF. CDR3 sequence (DNA): TGTGCCACAGGAGGGTATGGCTACACCTTC.

The chain combines TRBV5-4 with TRBJ2-1; D is possibly TRBD2 (6 bases). The V gene's germline CDR1 is SGHNT and CDR2 YYREEE (reference sequence). V lost 0 bases and J lost 7, with 8 bases in between. CDR3 length: 13 amino acids. The chain's CDR3 is CASSLAGGNEQFF. Here the CDR3 DNA reads TGTGCCAGCAGCTTGGCCGGGGGAAATGAGCAGTTCTTC.

The V gene is TRBV2, the J gene TRBJ1-1; possible D gene TRBD1, 5 bases. V lost 2 bases and J lost 3, with 10 bases in between. CDR3 length equals 14 residues. CDR1 and CDR2 (germline): SNHLY, FYNNEI. The CDR3 DNA is TGTGCCAGCAGTGAATTAGGGGCTTACACTGAAGCTTTCTTT. Protein: CASSELGAYTEAFF.

Only one count was recorded for this clone. V is TRBV5-4 and J is TRBJ2-3; D not certain. CDR1 is SGHNT and CDR2 is YYREEE in the germline V gene (reference sequence). V gave up 1 base and J gave up 6 bases, with 6 bases separating them. CDR3 size: 12 residues. The CDR3 DNA is TGTGCCAGCAGCTTGTATCCTGATACGCAGTATTTT. Translation: CASSLYPDTQYF.

CDR3 residues: CASSLQTYEQYF. Written as DNA, the CDR3 is TGTGCCAGCAGCTTACAAACCTACGAGCAGTACTTC. The rearrangement uses TRBV5-6 and TRBJ2-7; D unresolved. The V end was cut by 2 bases, the J end by 2 bases, with 5 bases between. The CDR3 is made up of 12 amino acids. Looked up from germline, CDR1 is SGHDT and CDR2 is YYEEEE. Full variable domain (remainder filled in from reference TRBV5-6 and TRBJ2-7): DAGVTQSPTHLIKTRGQQVTLRCSPKSGHDTVSWYQQALGQGPQFIFQYYEEEERQRGNFPDRFSGHQFPNYSSELNVNALLLGDSALYLCASSLQTYEQYFGPGTRLTVT.

The CDR3 loop is CASSLAGGSSYEQYF. The CDR3 nucleotides are TGTGCCAGCAGCCTGGCGGGGGGGAGCTCCTACGAGCAGTACTTC. This chain connects TRBV11-2 to TRBJ2-7, with 9 bases lining up with TRBD2. There are 15 residues in the CDR3. The J segment lost 0 bases and the V segment lost 5 bases, leaving 5 bases of the junction unmatched. CDR1 and CDR2 from the germline V gene are SGHAT and FQNNGV.

The chain is built from TRBV5-1 and TRBJ2-2, with D uncertain. The germline CDR1 and CDR2 sequences are SGHRS and YFSETQ. CDR3 length: 15 amino acids. V was trimmed by 2 bases and J by 4 bases, leaving 12 bases between them. The CDR3, as DNA: TGCGCCAGCAGCTTACGTGAGGCCCGCACCGGGGAGCTGTTTTTT. It specifies CASSLREARTGELFF.

The chain uses TRBV10-1 and TRBJ1-2, with a tentative D call TRBD1 (5 bases). V lost 7 bases and J lost 3, with 15 bases in between. The germline CDR1 and CDR2 sequences are WNHNN and SYGVQD (reference sequence). CDR3 length: 14 amino acids. The CDR3 spells CASKQGRRDYGYTF. In nucleotides, the CDR3 is TGCGCCAGCAAGCAGGGTAGGAGGGACTATGGCTACACCTTC.

The gene calls are TRBV7-9 and TRBJ2-5, with D possibly matching TRBD2 (5 bases). The germline V gene encodes CDR1 SEHNR and CDR2 FQNEAQ (reference sequence). CDR3 length: 18 amino acids. Trimming took off 5 bases at V and 4 bases at J, with 26 bases between the two ends. DNA for the CDR3: TGTGCCAGCAGCGTCTACACCAGCGGAACCCTAATTCCAGAGACCCAGTACTTC. Residues: CASSVYTSGTLIPETQYF.

The J gene is TRBJ2-3, the V gene TRBV10-1, with D possibly matching TRBD2 (5 bases). This CDR3 has 15 amino acids. Germline CDR1 reads WNHNN; CDR2 reads SYGVQD (reference sequence). V shed 5 bases and J shed 1 base, with 13 bases lying between them. CDR3 in DNA: TGCGCCAGCAGTCCCATCGGGATGGGCACAGATACGCAGTATTTT. This gives the protein CASSPIGMGTDTQYF.